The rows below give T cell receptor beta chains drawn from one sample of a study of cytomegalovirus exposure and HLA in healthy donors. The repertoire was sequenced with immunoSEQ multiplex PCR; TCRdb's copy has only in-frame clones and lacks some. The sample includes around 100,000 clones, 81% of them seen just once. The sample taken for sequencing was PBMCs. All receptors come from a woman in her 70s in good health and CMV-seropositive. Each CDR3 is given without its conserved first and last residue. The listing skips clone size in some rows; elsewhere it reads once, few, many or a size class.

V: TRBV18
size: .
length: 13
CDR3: ASSPARDNQETQY

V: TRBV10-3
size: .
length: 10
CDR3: AISVAGDEQF

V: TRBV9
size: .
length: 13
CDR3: ASSVAGSMGYEQY

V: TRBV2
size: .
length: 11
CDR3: ASSEVDNSPLH

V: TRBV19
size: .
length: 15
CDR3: ASRGTQAGPLPYEQY

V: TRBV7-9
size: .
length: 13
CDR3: ASSPLGRAPYEQY

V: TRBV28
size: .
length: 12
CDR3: ASSPRQEGTEAF

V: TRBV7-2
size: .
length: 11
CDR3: ASSSDGIYEQY

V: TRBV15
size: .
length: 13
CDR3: ATSRVAGEGNEQF

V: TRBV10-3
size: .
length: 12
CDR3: AAGGRATNEKLF

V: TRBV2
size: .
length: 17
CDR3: ASSVDSGRAVPPTNTQY

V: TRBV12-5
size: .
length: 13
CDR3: ASGLDGRRGYGYT

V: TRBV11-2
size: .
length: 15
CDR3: ASIHGRGLTKGHEQY

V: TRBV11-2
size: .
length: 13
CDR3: ASSLTSGRQETQY

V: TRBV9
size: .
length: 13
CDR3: ASSGPGQDYNEQF

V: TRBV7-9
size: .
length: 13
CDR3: ASSLVGSGSYEQY

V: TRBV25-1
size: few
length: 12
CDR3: ATKPGGHNSPLH

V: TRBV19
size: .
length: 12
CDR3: ASSGKWGPDTQY

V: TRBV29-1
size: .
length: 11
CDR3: SVGRPITDTQY

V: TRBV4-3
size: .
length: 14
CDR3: ASSQEATTNTGELF

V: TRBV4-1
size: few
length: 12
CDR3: ASSQDLRGLKQF